The sample holds a few counts of the clone carrying this T cell receptor beta chain. As yet, its antigen is unknown. Other DNA sequences in the same sample also yield this CDR3. The sample originates from a study of shared clonotypes between healthy human individuals. Study-level points and caveats: Among donors, sharing of clonotypes was expected to be affected by sequencing depth.

The repertoire was sequenced with immunoSEQ multiplex PCR; TCRdb's copy has only in-frame clones and lacks some. The data contain more than 2 million clones, roughly 95% of them seen just once; the ten biggest clones take up around 1.1%. V was pared by 2 bases and J by 2 bases, with 7 bases between. Germline loops: CDR1 MNHEY, CDR2 SVGAGI. The CDR3 runs to 13 residues. As defined, naive CD8 cells were CD45RO-negative and positively selected for CCR7, with terminally differentiated effector memory CD45RA+ cells excluded. This TCR derives from a man aged 18 to 30 in good health. This chain uses TRBV6-5 with TRBJ2-7; D remains ambiguous. The sample consisted of naive CD8+ T cells sorted from blood. CDR3 DNA: TGTGCCAGCAGTTACGGGATTACCTACGAGCAGTACTTC. Translating it yields CASSYGITYEQYF.